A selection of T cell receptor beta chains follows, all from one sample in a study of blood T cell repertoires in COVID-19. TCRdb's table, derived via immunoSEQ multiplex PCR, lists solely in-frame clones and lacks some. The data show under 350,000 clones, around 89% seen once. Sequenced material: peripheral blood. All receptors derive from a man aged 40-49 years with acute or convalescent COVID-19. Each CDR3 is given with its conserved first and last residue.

CDR3: CASSLRDRYSNQPQHF
V: TRBV14

CDR3: CASSPSGGADTQYF
V: TRBV18

CDR3: CASSIKRGAGSEQYF
V: TRBV19

CDR3: CASSQDFGGGAYGYTF
V: TRBV4-1

CDR3: CASSNQNRGNTGELFF
V: TRBV19

CDR3: CASSYDRGKEPQHF
V: TRBV5-6

CDR3: CASSQSRDTYEQYF
V: TRBV23-1

CDR3: CSVRQELNYEQYF
V: TRBV29-1

CDR3: CASSPPPGGESTDTQYF
V: TRBV4-2

CDR3: CASSPDNHEQYF
V: TRBV12-3/TRBV12-4

CDR3: CASSARTGPNTEAFF
V: TRBV7-6

CDR3: CASSPGQPYGYTF
V: TRBV3-1/TRBV3-2

CDR3: CAWSEVRGYTF
V: TRBV30

CDR3: CATSDSSRAGVDTQYF
V: TRBV24-1

CDR3: CASSVGGGFTGELFF
V: TRBV2

CDR3: CASSLSLGQGIDQPQHF
V: TRBV19

CDR3: CSASLGLAGYNEQFF
V: TRBV20-1

CDR3: CASSLLYSGYTF
V: TRBV12-3/TRBV12-4

CDR3: CASSIGTSGGADTQYF
V: TRBV5-1

CDR3: CASRGDIYGYTF
V: TRBV2

CDR3: CASGLTEQGVQGYTF
V: TRBV27

CDR3: CASSPTVIRSPLHF
V: TRBV18

CDR3: CASTPLGLAGSYNEQFF
V: TRBV2